This TCR beta chain was sequenced for a study of a mutant IDH1 vaccine in newly diagnosed glioma. Study-level background: Radiotherapy, temozolomide, or both had been given previously, and both were given to most.

Whole-study findings and limits: The occurrence of vaccine-induced immune responses was seen in 80% to 95% of patients.

On this clone itself: Its antigen remains unknown.

The CDR3 runs to 14 residues. Between the trimmed V and J ends, which lost 3 bases and 7 bases, there was a span of 15 bases. Germline CDR1 and CDR2: LNHDA and SQIVND (reference sequence). Generated by immunoSEQ multiplex PCR, the TCRdb table keeps only in-frame clones and is missing some. Of tens of thousands of clones listed, around nine tenths were seen once; the top ten hold 1.5% to 2.5%. Time point given: week 35, safety follow-up. Vaccination used 300 ug of mutant IDH1 20-mer peptide per dose, with topical imiquimod. The receptor's source is a man aged 25 to 40 with glioma. The chain joins TRBV19 to TRBJ1-1; D not resolved. This specimen consisted of PBMCs, obtained from a glioma patient whose treatment included an IDH1 peptide vaccine. The CDR3 sequence: CASSMSLWRGEAFF. CDR3 DNA sequence: TGTGCCAGTAGTATGTCGCTTTGGCGGGGTGAAGCTTTCTTT.